Ten or more counts support the clone carrying this TCR beta chain. What it recognizes is unknown. The data stem from a study of T cell repertoires in cytomegalovirus infection. Across the whole study: Alongside well-studied HLA-B-restricted CMV epitopes, recently identified HLA-C-restricted CMV epitopes were also used. Both CMV infection and a matching HLA type were indicated by public TCR beta signatures.

TCRdb re-called the reads through MiXCR, storing one row per CDR3 protein. The table has roughly 500,000 distinct CDR3 sequences, more than 30% seen once; the top ten hold about a sixth. Study observations and caveats: In two of eight donors, the top clonotype was HLA-C-restricted CMV-specific. Cumulated frequencies of public TCR beta families served to identify carriers of CMV plus the relevant HLA.

The CDR3 spans 13 residues. CDR1 is SGHTA and CDR2 is FQGTGA in the germline V gene. V shed 1 base and J shed 5 bases, with 6 bases lying between them. The starting material was cultured PBMCs, obtained from culture after CMV antigen stimulation. The genes are TRBV7-3 and TRBJ2-1; D gene unclear. The receptor comes from a human donor in good health (CMV status not recorded). Some clones in this sample may be carry-over from other donors' samples. The chain's CDR3 is CASSLIGNNEQFF. The CDR3 bases are TGTGCCAGCAGCTTAATCGGAAACAATGAGCAGTTCTTC.